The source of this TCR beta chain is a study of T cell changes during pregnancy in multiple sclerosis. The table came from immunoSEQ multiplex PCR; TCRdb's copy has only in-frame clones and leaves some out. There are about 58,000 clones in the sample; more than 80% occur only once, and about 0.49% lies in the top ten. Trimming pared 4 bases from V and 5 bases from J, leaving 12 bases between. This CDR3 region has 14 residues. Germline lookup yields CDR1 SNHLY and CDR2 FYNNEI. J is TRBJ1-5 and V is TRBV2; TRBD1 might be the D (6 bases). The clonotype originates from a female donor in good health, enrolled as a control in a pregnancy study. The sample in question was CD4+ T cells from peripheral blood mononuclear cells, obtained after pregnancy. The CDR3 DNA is TGTGCCAGCAGTGGAAGTCAGGGGCATCAGCCCCAGCATTTT. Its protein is CASSGSQGHQPQHF.